This T cell receptor (beta chain) was retrieved from a study of T cell repertoires in ileal Crohn's disease. Across the study: Patients had a median roughly 8-year disease duration, and roughly 32% were active smokers.

Study-wide findings and caveats: Clonality above 26.8% at surgery always came with endoscopic recurrence.

The CDR3 is made up of 13 amino acids. CDR1 MRHNA and CDR2 SNTAGT come from the germline V gene. The V end lost 5 bases, the J end lost 2 bases, and 8 bases lay between the germline ends. Concerning this clone itself: Its antigen is unidentified.

The method was immunoSEQ multiplex PCR; TCRdb's version includes in-frame clones alone and lacks a portion of them. The top ten clones hold roughly 12% of a sample with fewer than 5,500 clones, approximately 78% of them seen once. Patients were adults with ileal or ileocolonic Crohn's disease needing resection. The sample consisted of ileal tissue. The chain links TRBV6-4 to TRBJ2-3; D is unresolved. This sequence originates from an adult with Crohn's disease. The CDR3 loop reads CASSTDTTDTQYF. CDR3 coding DNA: TGTGCCAGCAGTACCGACACCACAGATACGCAGTATTTT.